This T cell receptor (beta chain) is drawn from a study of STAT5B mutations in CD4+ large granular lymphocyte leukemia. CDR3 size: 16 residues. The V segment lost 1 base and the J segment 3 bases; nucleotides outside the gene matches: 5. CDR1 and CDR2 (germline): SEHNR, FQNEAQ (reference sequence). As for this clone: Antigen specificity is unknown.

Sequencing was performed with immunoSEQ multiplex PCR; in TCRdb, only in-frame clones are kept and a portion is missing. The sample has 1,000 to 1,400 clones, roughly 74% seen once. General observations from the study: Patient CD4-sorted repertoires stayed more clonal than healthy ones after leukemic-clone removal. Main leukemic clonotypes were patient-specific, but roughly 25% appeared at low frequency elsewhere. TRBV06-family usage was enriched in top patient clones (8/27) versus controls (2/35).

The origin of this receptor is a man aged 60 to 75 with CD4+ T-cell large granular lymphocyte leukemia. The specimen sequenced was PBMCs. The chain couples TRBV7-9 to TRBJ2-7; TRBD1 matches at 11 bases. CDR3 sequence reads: CASSLGFGTGGYEQYF. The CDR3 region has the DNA TGTGCCAGCAGCTTAGGATTCGGGACAGGGGGCTACGAGCAGTACTTC.